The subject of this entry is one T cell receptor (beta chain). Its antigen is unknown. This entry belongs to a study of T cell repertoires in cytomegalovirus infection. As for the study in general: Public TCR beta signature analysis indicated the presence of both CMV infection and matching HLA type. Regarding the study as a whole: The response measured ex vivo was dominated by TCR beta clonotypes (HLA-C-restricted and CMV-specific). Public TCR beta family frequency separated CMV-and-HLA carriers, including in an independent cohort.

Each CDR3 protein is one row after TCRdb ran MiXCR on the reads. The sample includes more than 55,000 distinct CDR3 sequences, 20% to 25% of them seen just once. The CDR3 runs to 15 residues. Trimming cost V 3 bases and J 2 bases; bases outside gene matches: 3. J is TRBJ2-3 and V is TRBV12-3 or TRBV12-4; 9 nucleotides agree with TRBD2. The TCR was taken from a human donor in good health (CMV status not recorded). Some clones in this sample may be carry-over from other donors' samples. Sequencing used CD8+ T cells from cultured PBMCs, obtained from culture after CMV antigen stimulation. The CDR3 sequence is CASSLASGITDTQYF. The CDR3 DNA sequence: TGTGCCAGCAGTTTGGCTAGCGGGATCACAGATACGCAGTATTTT.